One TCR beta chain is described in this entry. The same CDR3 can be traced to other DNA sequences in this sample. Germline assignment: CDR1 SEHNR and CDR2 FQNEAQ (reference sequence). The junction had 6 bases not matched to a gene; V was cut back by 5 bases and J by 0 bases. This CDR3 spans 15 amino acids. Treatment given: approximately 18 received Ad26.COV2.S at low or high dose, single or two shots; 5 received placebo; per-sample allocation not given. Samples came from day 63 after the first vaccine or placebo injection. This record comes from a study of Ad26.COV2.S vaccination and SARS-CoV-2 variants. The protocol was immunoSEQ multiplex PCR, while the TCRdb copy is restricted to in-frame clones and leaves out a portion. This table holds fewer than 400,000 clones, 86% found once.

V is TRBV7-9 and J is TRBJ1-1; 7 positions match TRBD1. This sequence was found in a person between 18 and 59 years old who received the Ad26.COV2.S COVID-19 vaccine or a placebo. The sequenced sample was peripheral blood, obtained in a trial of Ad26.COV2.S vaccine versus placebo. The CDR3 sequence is CASSPRQGMNTEAFF. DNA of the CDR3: TGTGCCAGCAGCCCACGACAGGGCATGAACACTGAAGCTTTCTTT. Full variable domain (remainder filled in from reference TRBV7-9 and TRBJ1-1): DTGVSQNPRHKITKRGQNVTFRCDPISEHNRLYWYRQTLGQGPEFLTYFQNEAQLEKSRLLSDRFSAERPKGSFSTLEIQRTEQGDSAMYLCASSPRQGMNTEAFFGQGTRLTVV.